The TCR beta chain described here comes from a study of regulatory T cells in long-lasting Graves disease. Specified time point: persistent/refractory GD, antithyroid drugs over 5 years with positive TRAb. PBMC RNA was the source of the TCR library. Germline CDR1 reads SQVTM; CDR2 reads ANQGSEA. The CDR3 spans 14 residues. V lost 7 bases and J lost 6; bases outside the gene matches: 11. Researchers made TCR beta libraries by using iRepertoire HTBI primers and running Arm-PCR on CDR3 regions. MiXCR, applied by TCRdb to the multiplex PCR reads, yields one record per CDR3 protein. Found here are 300,000 to 400,000 distinct CDR3 sequences, roughly a fifth of them singletons; the top ten hold over 25%.

The chain links TRBV29-1 to TRBJ1-5, with 8 bases aligning to TRBD1. The receptor's source is a female donor with Graves disease. This sample comprised peripheral blood mononuclear cells (PBMCs), obtained when the disease was refractory, from a patient treated with antithyroid drugs. The CDR3 DNA reads as TGCAGCGCCAGCCATACAGGGGGAGGTCAGCCCCAGCATTTT. It codes for CSASHTGGGQPQHF.